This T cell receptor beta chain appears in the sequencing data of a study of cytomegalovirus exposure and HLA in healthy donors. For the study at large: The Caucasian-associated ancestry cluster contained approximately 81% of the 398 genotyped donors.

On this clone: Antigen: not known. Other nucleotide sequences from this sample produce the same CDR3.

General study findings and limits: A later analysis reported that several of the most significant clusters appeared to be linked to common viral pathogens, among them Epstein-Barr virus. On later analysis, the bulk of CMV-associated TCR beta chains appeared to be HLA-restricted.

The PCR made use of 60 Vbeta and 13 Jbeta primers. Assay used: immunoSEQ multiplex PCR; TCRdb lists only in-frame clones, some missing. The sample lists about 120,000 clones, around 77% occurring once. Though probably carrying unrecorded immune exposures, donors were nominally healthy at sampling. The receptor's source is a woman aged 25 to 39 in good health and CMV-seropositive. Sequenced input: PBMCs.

CDR3 DNA sequence: TGTTCTAGCAAGGAGGACGCGGCCTACGAGCAGTACTTC. Translation: CSSKEDAAYEQYF. The chain uses TRBV2 and TRBJ2-7, with D possibly TRBD2 on 5 matching bases. Germline V gene lookup returns CDR1 SNHLY and CDR2 FYNNEI. The length of the CDR3 is 13 residues.